Presented here are 20 T cell receptor beta chains from one specimen sequenced in a study of breast tumors, draining lymph nodes, adjacent tissues. Breast cancer patients provided tissue from their axillary draining lymph nodes. TCRdb called the multiplex PCR reads again in MiXCR, with one record for every CDR3 protein. The profile shows roughly 130,000 distinct CDR3 sequences, roughly 33% of them singletons. The source material was axillary lymph node tissue. These receptors all stem from a female donor with breast cancer. Some clones in this sample may be carry-over from other donors' samples.

In this sample, this clonotype turned up many times. This sequence joins TRBV29-1 and TRBJ2-2; 9 positions match TRBD1. CDR3 length: 15 residues. The V gene end was trimmed by 6 bases and the J gene end by 6 bases; junction bases not matched to a gene: 11. Per the germline V gene, CDR1 is SQVTM and CDR2 is ANQGSEA. CDR3 in amino acids: CSVYRDRVDSGELFF. The CDR3 bases are TGCAGCGTATACCGGGACAGGGTTGATTCCGGGGAGCTGTTTTTT.

This chain connects TRBV19 to TRBJ2-1; 8 bases match TRBD2. V was clipped by 6 bases and J by 6 bases; unmatched bases: 1. Germline V gene lookup returns CDR1 LNHDA and CDR2 SQIVND (reference sequence). The CDR3 runs 12 residues. The CDR3 sequence: CASSTSGNEQFF. As DNA, the CDR3 is TGTGCCAGTAGCACTAGCGGCAATGAGCAGTTCTTC.

For this clonotype: A read error may be the cause here, since a much bigger clone is one base away. The chain has TRBV5-1 and TRBJ2-1, with D maybe TRBD2 (6 bases). Germline CDR1 SGHRS, CDR2 YFSETQ. The CDR3 extends over 12 amino acids. V gave up 2 bases and J gave up 16 bases, with 16 bases separating them. In DNA, the CDR3 is TGCGCCAGCAGCTTCCAGGGCGGGGATCACTTCTTC. This translates into CASSFQGGDHFF. The full variable domain, completed using reference TRBV5-1 and TRBJ2-1, is KAGVTQTPRYLIKTRGQQVTLSCSPISGHRSVSWYQQTPGQGLQFLFEYFSETQRNKGNFPGRFSGRQFSNSRSEMNVSTLELGDSALYLCASSFQGGDHFFGPGTRLTVL.

This clonotype was counted many times. V is TRBV30 and J is TRBJ1-5, with D maybe TRBD1 (5 bases). Germline V gene sequence: CDR1 GTSNPN, CDR2 SVGIG (reference sequence). CDR3 length: 15 residues. Trimming took off 2 bases at V and 5 bases at J, with 16 bases between the two ends. CDR3 bases: TGTGCCTGGAGTCTAGGGGCAGCCAGTCATCAGCCCCAGCATTTT. It encodes CAWSLGAASHQPQHF.

This clonotype was detected many times. V gene TRBV18 combines with J gene TRBJ2-1, with 7 bases fitting TRBD1. V shed 3 bases and J 10 bases; nucleotides not matched to a gene: 6. The CDR3 totals 13 residues. Looked up from germline, CDR1 is KGHSH and CDR2 is LQKENI. The CDR3 DNA is TGTGCCAGCTCACCCCTCAAGGACAGGGAGCAGTTCTTC. Its translation is CASSPLKDREQFF.

The sample holds many counts of this clonotype. The chain couples TRBV7-2 to TRBJ2-1; D is possibly TRBD1 (6 bases). V shed 4 bases and J shed 6 bases, with 10 bases lying between them. Germline assignment: CDR1 SGHTA and CDR2 FQGNSA. The CDR3 is made up of 13 amino acids. CDR3: CASSSQGSNEQFF. The CDR3 coding sequence is TGTGCCAGCAGCTCACAGGGTAGCAATGAGCAGTTCTTC.

This clonotype was found many times. V usage is TRBV18 and J usage is TRBJ2-5, with D unresolved. Germline CDR1 is KGHSH and CDR2 is LQKENI. CDR3 length equals 15 residues. The V end was cut by 0 bases, the J end by 1 base, with 9 bases between. Here the CDR3 reads CASSPPGSVQETQYF. CDR3 coding DNA: TGTGCCAGCTCACCACCGGGGTCAGTCCAAGAGACCCAGTACTTC.

Notes on this clonotype: Just one base apart from a much larger clone, this may be a read error. The chain carries TRBV6-5 and TRBJ2-7; 9 bases agree with TRBD2. The CDR3 covers 14 residues. CDR1 is MNHEY and CDR2 is SVGAGI in the germline V gene. After removal of 5 bases from V and 2 bases from J, the junction contained 4 bases not matched to a gene. Here the CDR3 DNA reads TGTGCCAGCAGTCACACTAGCGGGCCCTACGAGCAGTACTTC. It codes for CASSHTSGPYEQYF.

Turning to this clonotype: The conserved phenylalanine or tryptophan normally closing the CDR3 is absent here, so this likely arose from a read error. This sequence joins TRBV4-3 and TRBJ2-5; a possible D gene is TRBD2 (5 bases). Germline CDR1 and CDR2: LGHNA and YSLEER. The ends were cut back, 3 bases at V and 5 bases at J, with 22 bases in the middle. The CDR3 runs 17 residues. The CDR3 loop is CASSHDRGFRPEETQYL. The CDR3, as DNA: TGCGCCAGCAGCCACGATCGAGGGTTTAGACCCGAGGAGACCCAGTACCTC.

This chain connects TRBV7-3 to TRBJ2-3; D is uncertain. There are 17 residues in the CDR3. Trimming left V 5 bases short and J 5 bases short, with 23 bases between. Germline CDR1 SGHTA, CDR2 FQGTGA. The CDR3 bases are TGTGCCAGCAGCACAGTCACAACAATGGGCATGTTAGATACGCAGTATTTT. It codes for CASSTVTTMGMLDTQYF.

Comment on this clonotype: Since a much larger clone is just one base distant, this may be a read error. V usage is TRBV5-6 and J usage is TRBJ2-3, with no clear D. Germline values: CDR1 SGHDT, CDR2 YYEEEE. The CDR3 spans 14 residues. V dropped 0 bases and J dropped 3 bases, with 8 bases sitting between them. The CDR3 region has the DNA TGTGCCAGCAGCTTGGATTGGGCAACAGATACGCAGTATTTT. Translation: CASSLDWATDTQYF.

This clonotype was counted many times. The chain couples TRBV5-1 to TRBJ2-1; 12 bases fit TRBD2. The CDR3 runs 16 residues. Trimming cost V 4 bases and J 9 bases; bases outside gene matches: 11. CDR1 and CDR2 (germline): SGHRS, YFSETQ. As DNA, the CDR3 is TGCGCCAGCAGCGAGCCGGGACTAGCGGGTGTTGTTGAGCAGTTCTTC. It is translated as CASSEPGLAGVVEQFF.

This clonotype was seen many times. The V gene is TRBV28, the J gene TRBJ1-6; no clear D. The V end lost 6 bases, the J end lost 5 bases, and 11 bases lay between the germline ends. The germline V gene has CDR1 MDHEN and CDR2 SYDVKM. The CDR3 covers 14 residues. The CDR3 nucleotides read TGTGCCAGCAGGCCCGGGGTGAATAATTCACCCCTCCACTTT. It encodes CASRPGVNNSPLHF. The full variable domain, completed using reference TRBV28 and TRBJ1-6, is DVKVTQSSRYLVKRTGEKVFLECVQDMDHENMFWYRQDPGLGLRLIYFSYDVKMKEKGDIPEGYSVSREKKERFSLILESASTNQTSMYLCASRPGVNNSPLHFGNGTRLTVT.

This clonotype was recorded at least ten times. The CDR3 reads CASSLEEGQPQHF. The DNA for the CDR3 is TGTGCCAGCAGCTTGGAAGAAGGTCAGCCCCAGCATTTT. The V call is TRBV5-8, the J call TRBJ1-5; D is uncertain. The CDR3 consists of 13 residues. Trimming took off 0 bases at V and 6 bases at J, with 7 bases between the two ends. CDR1 and CDR2 (germline): SGHTS, YDEGEE. Supplemented by reference TRBV5-8 and TRBJ1-5, the full variable domain reads EAGVTQSPTHLIKTRGQQATLRCSPISGHTSVYWYQQALGLGLQFLLWYDEGEERNRGNFPPRFSGRQFPNYSSELNVNALELEDSALYLCASSLEEGQPQHFGDGTRLSIL.

This clonotype was picked up many times. This chain links TRBV15 with TRBJ2-4, with 9 bases aligning to TRBD1. Germline-derived CDR1 and CDR2 are LNHNV and YYDKDF (reference sequence). V gave up 0 bases and J gave up 5 bases; unmatched junction bases: 5. The CDR3 has 16 residues. In DNA form, the CDR3 reads TGTGCCACCAGCAGAGACCGGGACAGGGAACAAAACATTCAGTACTTC. This encodes CATSRDRDREQNIQYF.

CDR3 region: CSAKRPLGGGAIYNEQFF. The CDR3 bases are TGCAGTGCTAAGCGCCCGCTAGGCGGGGGGGCTATCTACAATGAGCAGTTCTTC. V usage is TRBV20-1 and J usage is TRBJ2-1; 9 positions match TRBD2. V lost 4 bases, J lost 3 bases, and 16 bases stayed unmatched. CDR1 is DFQATT, CDR2 SNEGSKA, per germline (reference sequence). CDR3 length: 18 residues.

V gene TRBV20-1 combines with J gene TRBJ1-6; 8 nucleotides line up with TRBD1. The CDR3 has 14 residues. Germline trimming cut 7 bases from V and 6 bases from J; bases unmatched to any gene: 8. CDR1 DFQATT and CDR2 SNEGSKA come from the germline V gene (reference sequence). CDR3 nucleotide sequence: TGCAGTGGCGTGCGGGACAGGTTTAATTCACCCCTCCACTTT. Protein sequence: CSGVRDRFNSPLHF.

This clonotype was detected only a few times. This chain links TRBV6-1 with TRBJ2-1; D possibly corresponds to TRBD1 (5 bases). Germline lookup yields CDR1 MNHNS and CDR2 SASEGT. The CDR3 is made up of 16 amino acids. V was shortened by 5 bases and J by 0 bases, with 14 bases between the two germline ends. This CDR3 reads CASSRFQGISYNEQFF. For the CDR3, the DNA is TGTGCCAGCAGTCGCTTCCAGGGTATCTCCTACAATGAGCAGTTCTTC.

The gene calls are TRBV20-1 and TRBJ2-1, with D perhaps matching TRBD2 (5 bases). Germline V gene sequence: CDR1 DFQATT, CDR2 SNEGSKA (reference sequence). Trimming took 2 bases from V and 0 from J, leaving 11 bases between them. This CDR3 spans 15 amino acids. Written as DNA, the CDR3 is TGCAGTGCTAGATCCCAGCGGAGCTCCTACAATGAGCAGTTCTTC. Protein product: CSARSQRSSYNEQFF.

This clonotype was detected many times. The chain combines TRBV12-3 or TRBV12-4 with TRBJ2-7, with unresolved D. This CDR3 has 14 residues. Trimming left V 3 bases short and J 4 bases short, with 13 bases between. The CDR3 here is CASSFRRDGYEQYF. Written as DNA, the CDR3 is TGTGCCAGCAGTTTCCGACGAGACGGGTACGAGCAGTACTTC.